This TCR beta chain was documented in a study of T cell responses to AZD1222 COVID-19 vaccine. Overall study findings and caveats: It should be noted that donors were predominantly white British and more often female, and clonal diversity was possibly underestimated. Of spike-specific TCRs, nearly half reportedly target regions left unmutated in variants.

Trimming pared 7 bases from V and 3 bases from J, leaving 7 bases between. The CDR3 extends over 11 amino acids. The germline V gene encodes CDR1 MNHEY and CDR2 SVGAGI. Second doses at about 4 or about 12 weeks were pooled. In the case of this clone: Antigen unknown.

Produced via immunoSEQ multiplex PCR; TCRdb's table is partial and in-frame only. This table holds 85,000 to 100,000 clones, 91% found once. The origin of this receptor is an adult who received the AZD1222 COVID-19 vaccine. This chain uses TRBV6-5 with TRBJ2-7; no firm D call. The sequences come from peripheral blood, collected 28 days after the second AZD1222 dose. CDR3 nucleotides: TGTGCCAGCACCCTATTCTACGAGCAGTACTTC. Translating it yields CASTLFYEQYF.